This T cell receptor (beta chain) was identified in a study of molecular identifiers for immune sequencing clone quantification. The wider study: Naive CD8 RNA (about 19,000 or 110,000 cells) was divided into five aliquots, with four sequenced.

On this clonotype: Its antigen is as yet unknown.

General study findings and limits: More than 97% of effector molecules, versus under 1% of naive-cell molecules, belonged to clones above 20 RNA copies.

Preparation methods for the bulk TCR libraries were those previously described, with listed TCR primers. TCRdb re-derived calls from the PCR reads in MiXCR, one entry per CDR3 protein. The sample includes approximately 550,000 distinct CDR3 sequences, about a fifth of them seen just once. The sequence came from a human donor in good health. Some libraries in this study had Jurkat cell RNA spiked in. The sample taken for sequencing was naive CD8+ T cells from blood, with Jurkat cell RNA spiked in. Subset in this sample: FACS-sorted CD8+CD4-CCR7+CD45RA+ naive T cells.

CDR3 nucleotides: TGTGCCACCGACCTGACTAGTGGATTAGAGAATGAGCAGTTCTTC. This encodes CATDLTSGLENEQFF. The chain employs TRBV2 and TRBJ2-1; D is perhaps TRBD2 (6 bases). Germline-derived CDR1 and CDR2 are SNHLY and FYNNEI. Trimming took off 10 bases at V and 7 bases at J, with 23 bases between the two ends. There are 15 residues in the CDR3.